Listed below are T cell receptor beta chains from one sample, sequenced in a study of T cell repertoires in cytomegalovirus infection. TCRdb re-derived calls from the reads in MiXCR, one entry per CDR3 protein. The table includes hundreds of thousands of distinct CDR3 sequences, 35% detected once. The sample consisted of PBMCs. The source is a human donor in good health (CMV status not recorded). Some clones in this sample may be carry-over from other donors' samples. CDR3s include the opening cysteine and the closing phenylalanine or tryptophan. D genes are given only for firm matches. The size field is filled for only some rows; it gives once, few, many or a size class.

J gene: TRBJ2-5; clone size: .; D gene: .; V gene: TRBV15; CDR3 DNA: TGTGCCACCAGCAGAGTTGGCCAGGGTCAAGGAACCCAGTACTTC; CDR3 protein: CATSRVGQGQGTQYF
J gene: TRBJ2-3; clone size: few; D gene: .; V gene: TRBV28; CDR3 DNA: TGTGCCAGTTGTACCAGCACAGATACGCAGTATTTT; CDR3 protein: CASCTSTDTQYF
J gene: TRBJ1-2; clone size: few; D gene: TRBD1; V gene: TRBV6-6; CDR3 DNA: TGTGCCAGCCGGAGCCAGGGGGTAGTCTATGGCTACACCTTC; CDR3 protein: CASRSQGVVYGYTF
J gene: TRBJ2-7; clone size: few; D gene: TRBD1; V gene: TRBV19; CDR3 DNA: TGTGCCAGTAGTATGAGGGCAGGGGGCTTCCACGAGCAGTACTTC; CDR3 protein: CASSMRAGGFHEQYF
J gene: TRBJ1-2; clone size: many; D gene: TRBD1; V gene: TRBV7-2; CDR3 DNA: TGTGCCAGCAGCTTAGAATGGACAGGGGCTGGTGGCTACACCTTC; CDR3 protein: CASSLEWTGAGGYTF
J gene: TRBJ1-3; clone size: few; D gene: .; V gene: TRBV28; CDR3 DNA: TGTGCCACAGTGACAGCTTCCAAACAATACTCTGGAAACACCATATATTTT; CDR3 protein: CATVTASKQYSGNTIYF
J gene: TRBJ1-1; clone size: few; D gene: TRBD1; V gene: TRBV5-6; CDR3 DNA: TGTGCCAGCAGCTCATGGACAGGGGCGATTTTGAACACTGAAGCTTTCTTT; CDR3 protein: CASSSWTGAILNTEAFF
J gene: TRBJ2-5; clone size: .; D gene: TRBD2; V gene: TRBV23-1; CDR3 DNA: TGCGCCAGCAGTCAATCGTTACTAGCGGGAGGGCCTCAAGAGACCCAGTACTTC; CDR3 protein: CASSQSLLAGGPQETQYF
J gene: TRBJ1-2; clone size: .; D gene: TRBD1; V gene: TRBV12-3/TRBV12-4; CDR3 DNA: TGTGCCAGCAGTTTTAAGAGACAGGGGAGGGCCTATGGCTACCCCTTC; CDR3 protein: CASSFKRQGRAYGYPF
J gene: TRBJ1-4; clone size: few; D gene: TRBD1; V gene: TRBV20-1; CDR3 DNA: TGCAGTGCTAGACCACAGGGGTCAAGTGAAAAACTGTTTTTT; CDR3 protein: CSARPQGSSEKLFF
J gene: TRBJ2-1; clone size: .; D gene: .; V gene: TRBV19; CDR3 DNA: TGTGCCAGTAGTATTGGTGCGATGGGGCTGGAGCAGTTCTTC; CDR3 protein: CASSIGAMGLEQFF
J gene: TRBJ2-3; clone size: .; D gene: TRBD2; V gene: TRBV19; CDR3 DNA: TGTGCCAGTAGTCCGCCGGGGGGGCCGAGAGATACGCAGTATTTT; CDR3 protein: CASSPPGGPRDTQYF
J gene: TRBJ2-7; clone size: .; D gene: .; V gene: TRBV29-1; CDR3 DNA: TGCAGCGTTACAGACGGGAGATACGAGCAGTACTTC; CDR3 protein: CSVTDGRYEQYF
J gene: TRBJ1-5; clone size: .; D gene: .; V gene: TRBV7-4; CDR3 DNA: TGTGCCAGCAGCTTAGCGGGGCAATCGGGCCAGCATTTT; CDR3 protein: CASSLAGQSGQHF
J gene: TRBJ2-1; clone size: .; D gene: TRBD2; V gene: TRBV12-3/TRBV12-4; CDR3 DNA: TGTGCCAGCAGTTTACGCGGGAGCAATAATGAGCAGTTCTTC; CDR3 protein: CASSLRGSNNEQFF
J gene: TRBJ2-7; clone size: .; D gene: .; V gene: TRBV5-6; CDR3 DNA: TGTGCCAGCAGCTTGATCCGGGGTAAAAACGAGCAGTACTTC; CDR3 protein: CASSLIRGKNEQYF
J gene: TRBJ1-5; clone size: .; D gene: .; V gene: TRBV20-1; CDR3 DNA: TGCAGTGCTAACGCCGCAGGGGGCAATCAGCCCCAGCATTTT; CDR3 protein: CSANAAGGNQPQHF
J gene: TRBJ1-1; clone size: .; D gene: TRBD1; V gene: TRBV5-1; CDR3 DNA: TGCGCCAGCAGCCCCGGACAGGAAGATGAAGCTTTCTTT; CDR3 protein: CASSPGQEDEAFF
J gene: TRBJ1-5; clone size: many; D gene: .; V gene: TRBV7-2; CDR3 DNA: TGTGCCAGCAGCTTAGCAGGGCGCAATCAGCCCCAGCATTTT; CDR3 protein: CASSLAGRNQPQHF
J gene: TRBJ2-1; clone size: few; D gene: TRBD2; V gene: TRBV19; CDR3 DNA: TGTGCCAGTAGTATCGGGGTAGCGGGGGGGCCCGCCTACAATGAGCAGTTCTTC; CDR3 protein: CASSIGVAGGPAYNEQFF
J gene: TRBJ2-1; clone size: .; D gene: TRBD2; V gene: TRBV18; CDR3 DNA: TGTGCCAGCTCACCAAAACAAATGCCTGGGACTAGCGGGGCCTACAATGAGCAGTTCTTC; CDR3 protein: CASSPKQMPGTSGAYNEQFF
J gene: TRBJ2-7; clone size: .; D gene: .; V gene: TRBV5-1; CDR3 DNA: TGTGCCAGCAGCTTGGCCGGCGGGAATACCTACGAGCAGTACTTC; CDR3 protein: CASSLAGGNTYEQYF
J gene: TRBJ1-5; clone size: few; D gene: .; V gene: TRBV7-9; CDR3 DNA: TGTGCCAGCAGCTTAGGTGGACAAGAAAATCAGCCCCAGCATTTT; CDR3 protein: CASSLGGQENQPQHF
J gene: TRBJ2-2; clone size: few; D gene: TRBD2; V gene: TRBV5-6; CDR3 DNA: TGTGCCAGCAGCTTACCGCGGGGGGCCCGCCCCACCGGGGAGCTGTTTTTT; CDR3 protein: CASSLPRGARPTGELFF
J gene: TRBJ2-7; clone size: few; D gene: .; V gene: TRBV13; CDR3 DNA: TGTGCCAGCAGCTTATTGGGGGAGGCGGGCGAGCAGTACTTC; CDR3 protein: CASSLLGEAGEQYF
J gene: TRBJ1-3; clone size: .; D gene: TRBD1; V gene: TRBV28; CDR3 DNA: TGTGCCAGCAGGGGGACAGCGCGCTCTGGAAACACCATATATTTT; CDR3 protein: CASRGTARSGNTIYF
J gene: TRBJ1-4; clone size: .; D gene: .; V gene: TRBV10-3; CDR3 DNA: TGTGCCACGACGACGGAATGGGGACATGAAAAACTGTTTTTT; CDR3 protein: CATTTEWGHEKLFF
J gene: TRBJ1-6; clone size: .; D gene: .; V gene: TRBV9; CDR3 DNA: TGTGCCAGCAGCTTGGACAGCCTACATAATTCACCCCTCCACTTT; CDR3 protein: CASSLDSLHNSPLHF
J gene: TRBJ1-3; clone size: .; D gene: .; V gene: TRBV19; CDR3 DNA: TGTGCCAGTAGTATATTGGCCAGGGGTGGAAACACCATATATTTT; CDR3 protein: CASSILARGGNTIYF
J gene: TRBJ1-2; clone size: many; D gene: .; V gene: TRBV7-6; CDR3 DNA: TGTGCCAGCAGCTTAGAGGGCTATGGCTACACCTTC; CDR3 protein: CASSLEGYGYTF
J gene: TRBJ2-5; clone size: .; D gene: TRBD1; V gene: TRBV2; CDR3 DNA: TGTGCCAGCAGTCCCCGGGACAGCAAACAAGAGACCCAGTACTTC; CDR3 protein: CASSPRDSKQETQYF
J gene: TRBJ2-5; clone size: .; D gene: TRBD2; V gene: TRBV10-3; CDR3 DNA: TGTGCCATCAGTGATTCTAGCGGGAGTGTACAGACCCAGTACTTC; CDR3 protein: CAISDSSGSVQTQYF
J gene: TRBJ2-1; clone size: .; D gene: .; V gene: TRBV6-6; CDR3 DNA: TGTGCCAGCAGTTACTCAGGTAGAGGAGTAAGCTCTTACAATGAGCAGTTCTTC; CDR3 protein: CASSYSGRGVSSYNEQFF
J gene: TRBJ1-6; clone size: .; D gene: .; V gene: TRBV11-2; CDR3 DNA: TGTGCCAGCAGTTCACCCGACAGCTATAATTCACCCCTCCACTTT; CDR3 protein: CASSSPDSYNSPLHF
J gene: TRBJ2-5; clone size: .; D gene: .; V gene: TRBV28; CDR3 DNA: TGTGCCAGCAGTAAAAGAGAGACCCAGTACTTC; CDR3 protein: CASSKRETQYF
J gene: TRBJ1-1; clone size: few; D gene: .; V gene: TRBV7-9; CDR3 DNA: TGTGCCAGCAGCTCATTACAGCGTGACACTGAAGCTTTCTTT; CDR3 protein: CASSSLQRDTEAFF
J gene: TRBJ2-3; clone size: .; D gene: .; V gene: TRBV28; CDR3 DNA: TGTGCCAGCAGTTTTGTAGCGGGCACAGATACGCAGTATTTT; CDR3 protein: CASSFVAGTDTQYF
J gene: TRBJ1-1; clone size: many; D gene: .; V gene: TRBV19; CDR3 DNA: TGTGCCAGTAGTTCCCAGCCGAACACTGAAGCTTTCTTT; CDR3 protein: CASSSQPNTEAFF
J gene: TRBJ2-4; clone size: .; D gene: .; V gene: TRBV20-1; CDR3 DNA: TGCAGTGCTAGAGCACATTCTTTAGCCAAAAACATTCAGTACTTC; CDR3 protein: CSARAHSLAKNIQYF
J gene: TRBJ1-3; clone size: .; D gene: .; V gene: TRBV7-6; CDR3 DNA: TGTGCCAGCAGCCCGAACAGGGCAGTCTCTGGAAACACCATATATTTT; CDR3 protein: CASSPNRAVSGNTIYF
J gene: TRBJ2-5; clone size: once; D gene: .; V gene: TRBV27; CDR3 DNA: TGTGCCAGCAGGGGTTGCGCGGATCAGTACTTC; CDR3 protein: CASRGCADQYF
J gene: TRBJ2-1; clone size: .; D gene: TRBD1; V gene: TRBV29-1; CDR3 DNA: TGCAGCGTTGAAGATGCCAGGGACAGGGAGCAGTTCTTC; CDR3 protein: CSVEDARDREQFF
J gene: TRBJ1-1; clone size: .; D gene: TRBD1; V gene: TRBV5-4; CDR3 DNA: TGTGCCAGCAGCAGACAGGGGGCTGAAGCTTTCTTT; CDR3 protein: CASSRQGAEAFF
J gene: TRBJ1-4; clone size: once; D gene: .; V gene: TRBV6-8; CDR3 DNA: TGTGCCACCAAGGGCACAACTAATGAAAAACTGTTTTTT; CDR3 protein: CATKGTTNEKLFF
J gene: TRBJ2-3; clone size: .; D gene: TRBD1; V gene: TRBV6-5; CDR3 DNA: TGTGCCAGCAGCGATTCCGGGACAGGGGCAGATACGCAGTATTTT; CDR3 protein: CASSDSGTGADTQYF
J gene: TRBJ2-5; clone size: .; D gene: TRBD2; V gene: TRBV7-8; CDR3 DNA: TGTGCCAGCAGCCCGTTCCCCCAGCGGGGGATCCAAGAGACCCAGTACTTC; CDR3 protein: CASSPFPQRGIQETQYF
J gene: TRBJ1-1; clone size: .; D gene: .; V gene: TRBV5-1; CDR3 DNA: TGCGCCAGCAGCCTGGCGGAAGGGCTCGGGGTTGAAGCTTTCTTT; CDR3 protein: CASSLAEGLGVEAFF
J gene: TRBJ1-5; clone size: .; D gene: .; V gene: TRBV6-5; CDR3 DNA: TGTGCCAGCAGTTACTCGAAGACAGGACCTTATAGCAATCAGCCCCAGCATTTT; CDR3 protein: CASSYSKTGPYSNQPQHF
J gene: TRBJ1-2; clone size: few; D gene: .; V gene: TRBV7-9; CDR3 DNA: TGTGCCAGCAGCGGTCCAGGGACCTATGGCTACACCTTC; CDR3 protein: CASSGPGTYGYTF
J gene: TRBJ1-1; clone size: .; D gene: .; V gene: TRBV7-8; CDR3 DNA: TGTGCCAGCAGCTTAGCGGCGGGCCGGGGCACTGAAGCTTTCTTT; CDR3 protein: CASSLAAGRGTEAFF
J gene: TRBJ1-5; clone size: .; D gene: .; V gene: TRBV28; CDR3 DNA: TGTGCCAGTCTCGTATACGATAGCAATCAGCCCCAGCATTTT; CDR3 protein: CASLVYDSNQPQHF
J gene: TRBJ1-5; clone size: .; D gene: .; V gene: TRBV9; CDR3 DNA: TGTGCCAGCAGCGTAGCAGGGCTCAATCAGCCCCAGCATTTT; CDR3 protein: CASSVAGLNQPQHF
J gene: TRBJ2-1; clone size: few; D gene: .; V gene: TRBV7-2; CDR3 DNA: TGTGCCAGCAGCCAGGACCCGCGGATCTATGAGCAGTTCTTC; CDR3 protein: CASSQDPRIYEQFF
J gene: TRBJ2-3; clone size: .; D gene: .; V gene: TRBV12-3/TRBV12-4; CDR3 DNA: TGTGCCAGCAGTTTCTTCGCGGCTAGCACAGAGACGCAGTATTTT; CDR3 protein: CASSFFAASTETQYF
J gene: TRBJ1-2; clone size: many; D gene: .; V gene: TRBV6-6; CDR3 DNA: TGTGCCAGCAGTTATGGCGGTGGCTACACCTTC; CDR3 protein: CASSYGGGYTF
J gene: TRBJ2-5; clone size: few; D gene: .; V gene: TRBV28; CDR3 DNA: TGTGCCAGCAGTTTAAGTCGGCAAAGGGAGACCCAGTACTTC; CDR3 protein: CASSLSRQRETQYF
J gene: TRBJ1-5; clone size: few; D gene: .; V gene: TRBV6-6; CDR3 DNA: TGTGCCAGCAGTGGGGGCAGCCTCAGGCAGCCCCAGCATTTT; CDR3 protein: CASSGGSLRQPQHF
J gene: TRBJ2-2; clone size: few; D gene: TRBD2; V gene: TRBV28; CDR3 DNA: TGTGCCAGCAGTTTGCCCGCCTCGGGACTAGCGTCGAACACCGGGGAGCTGTTTTTT; CDR3 protein: CASSLPASGLASNTGELFF
J gene: TRBJ2-1; clone size: .; D gene: .; V gene: TRBV7-6; CDR3 DNA: TGTGCCAGCAGCTGGACCCTAGGGGGGGCCTACAATGAGCAGTTCTTC; CDR3 protein: CASSWTLGGAYNEQFF
J gene: TRBJ2-2; clone size: .; D gene: .; V gene: TRBV6-2/TRBV6-3; CDR3 DNA: TGTGCCAGCCGCATCCTACAGAACACCGGGGAGCTGTTTTTT; CDR3 protein: CASRILQNTGELFF